The subject of this entry is one T cell receptor (beta chain). Its specific antigen is unknown. Mismatch with germline at one junction end may stem from a read error. Sequencing instrument: Illumina NovaSeq 6000. cDNA libraries for TCRalpha and TCRbeta were prepared by 5'RACE using constant-segment primers, with sample barcodes and unique molecular identifiers added. RNA was extracted from every sample with Trizol reagent. Libraries were amplified in two PCR steps, with a second sample barcode and Illumina TruSeq adapters added in the second step. Libraries were sequenced on an Illumina NovaSeq with 2 x 150 bp paired-end reads. Under the source paper's analysis protocol: The reads were demultiplexed and collapsed into UMI-guided consensus sequences using migec v1.2.7. Using mixcr v2.1.11, the UMI consensuses were aligned to TRA and TRB V and J templates and assembled into clonotypes. Clonotypes were classified as expanded or contracted when called significant by both edgeR and NoisET, with noise models trained on biological replicates. For edgeR calls, the cutoffs were a false discovery rate-adjusted p below 0.01 and a log2 fold-change threshold of 1. As an exploratory analysis of dynamics, max-normalized trajectories of the 1000 most abundant clonotypes were examined with PCA combined with hierarchical clustering. The CD4 or CD8 phenotype of responding clones was assigned using the separately sequenced CD4+ and CD8+ repertoires. TCRdb reworked the public reads: Q25 trimming with fastp, MiXCR clone assembly, productive beta chains retained. Duplicate CDR3 protein sequences are folded into a single record with the most common DNA and genes. The V and J calls follow TCRdb's processing rather than the paper's. The sample table shows fewer than 700,000 distinct CDR3 sequences, and about a fifth are seen once. 8.4% of the sample comes from the top ten.

The CDR3 covers 15 residues, taking in both the cysteine and the phenylalanine. Kept here is only the CDR3 DNA, which spans 45 bases and is read in frame from base 1. CDR1 LNHDA and CDR2 SQIVND were looked up in the germline V gene (reference sequence). These data are taken from a study of T-cell memory formation after mild COVID-19 (dated by TCRdb to 2020 to 2023). At the level of the whole study: Most TCR sequence clusters were specific to one of the two donors. In a couple of donors, T-cell clones that expanded and contracted after mild COVID-19 were tracked by sequencing TCRalpha and TCRbeta repertoires over time. The cohort comprised two young, previously healthy adult volunteers, one female and one male. Beyond this particular receptor, the publication reports: Some responding clones were detected in pre-infection memory, which suggested that pre-existing cross-reactive memory T cells had joined the SARS-CoV-2 response. The second-wave clones that peaked on day 37 were not confirmed to be SARS-CoV-2 specific. The study covered only two mild cases, and larger cohorts including severe cases with pre-infection samples were considered necessary. From day 15 to 85, contracting clones showed balanced CD4/CD8 phenotypes, whereas a second wave of clones that expanded from day 15 to 37 leaned towards CD4+. Contracting CD4+ clones turned up mainly in the CM and EM memory subsets, whereas EMRA was where CD8+ clones were enriched.

Ficoll-Paque density gradient centrifugation was used to isolate PBMCs. The chain is encoded by TRBV19 joined to TRBJ2-7; 7 bases in the junction line up with TRBD1. This clonotype was sampled from an adult woman who had mild COVID-19 (a few samples of this study predate the infection). The sample titles of this study are shuffled in the database, so cell type and time point are left out; the donor was told from shared clones. Sequenced input: PBMCs or a T cell subset sorted from them (not recorded which). The CDR3 reads as follows: CPSSLRQGLSYEQYF. The nucleotides are TGTCCCAGTAGTCTCAGACAGGGTCTCTCCTACGAGCAGTACTTC.